This T cell receptor beta chain was captured by sequencing in a study of molecular identifiers for immune sequencing clone quantification. Across the study: Replicate RNA from roughly 20,000 or 100,000 naive CD8 T cells formed five aliquots; four were sequenced.

For this clonotype: Antigen: not known.

Study conclusions and caveats: Spiked Jurkat TCR RNA equivalent to one cell was reportedly detectable in about a million naive cells.

Each CDR3 protein gets one entry after TCRdb re-called the PCR reads with MiXCR. The sample has about 640,000 distinct CDR3 sequences; nearly 20% are singletons. Trimming removed 5 bases at V and 3 bases at J, with 26 bases between. The CDR3 has 18 amino acids. CDR1 and CDR2 (germline): LNHNV, YYDKDF (reference sequence). This clonotype originated in a human donor in good health. Some libraries in this study had Jurkat cell RNA spiked in. The chain links TRBV15 to TRBJ2-7; D gene ambiguous. The sequenced sample consisted of naive CD8+ T cells from blood, with Jurkat cell RNA spiked in. Subset indicated: FACS-sorted CD8+CD4-CCR7+CD45RA+ naive T cells. The CDR3 loop reads CATSERLTRAAELYEQYF. The CDR3 coding sequence is TGTGCCACCAGCGAACGTCTGACCCGGGCCGCGGAACTCTACGAGCAGTACTTC. The variable domain in full, completed from reference TRBV15 and TRBJ2-7, reads DAMVIQNPRYQVTQFGKPVTLSCSQTLNHNVMYWYQQKSSQAPKLLFHYYDKDFNNEADTPDNFQSRRPNTSFCFLDIRSPGLGDTAMYLCATSERLTRAAELYEQYFGPGTRLTVT.